Shown below are 22 T cell receptor beta chains from a single sample sequenced in a study of shared clonotypes between healthy human individuals. Positively selected for CCR7, the CD45RO-negative cells used as naive CD8 cells excluded terminally differentiated effector memory CD45RA+ cells. TCRdb's copy holds only in-frame clones and misses some; the assay was immunoSEQ multiplex PCR. The table has some 2.1 million clones, just under 95% seen once. The sample comprised naive CD8+ T cells from PBMCs. The receptors originated from a man younger than 30 in good health. Some clones in this sample may be carry-over from other donors' samples.

The chain couples TRBV2 to TRBJ1-5, with a tentative D call TRBD1 (5 bases). In germline, CDR1 is SNHLY, CDR2 FYNNEI. Trimming pared 3 bases from V and 0 bases from J, leaving 12 bases between. The CDR3 has 16 amino acids. The CDR3: CASSEAGEYSNQPQHF. CDR3 nucleotide sequence: TGTGCCAGCAGTGAGGCGGGGGAATATAGCAATCAGCCCCAGCATTTT.

V and J are TRBV7-9 and TRBJ2-7; D is perhaps TRBD1 (7 bases). The CDR3 contains 15 residues. Deletions cut 3 bases from V and 3 bases from J, with 15 bases between. Germline CDR1 is SEHNR and CDR2 is FQNEAQ (reference sequence). CDR3: CASSFEVRGDYEQYF. CDR3 coding DNA: TGTGCCAGCAGCTTCGAGGTCAGGGGGGACTACGAGCAGTACTTC.

On this clone: Within the sample, other DNA sequences also encode this same CDR3. The chain joins TRBV4-3 to TRBJ2-1; perhaps TRBD2 as D (6 bases). This CDR3 spans 14 amino acids. Between the trimmed V and J ends, which lost 1 base and 4 bases, there was a span of 8 bases. CDR1 and CDR2 (germline): LGHNA, YSLEER. CDR3 amino acids: CASSQGGVYNEQFF. DNA of the CDR3: TGCGCCAGCAGCCAAGGGGGGGTTTACAATGAGCAGTTCTTC.

The chain recombines TRBV27 with TRBJ2-1, with 9 bases fitting TRBD2. In germline, CDR1 is MNHEY, CDR2 SMNVEV (reference sequence). The CDR3 extends over 17 amino acids. V shed 5 bases, J shed 6 bases, and the junction held 14 bases outside the gene matches. The CDR3 DNA reads TGTGCCAGCAGTACCCCGTTTACTAGCGGGTTGGGCAATGAGCAGTTCTTC. Translating gives CASSTPFTSGLGNEQFF.

This chain links TRBV9 with TRBJ1-1; D gene uncertain. The germline V gene has CDR1 SGDLS and CDR2 YYNGEE. V lost 3 bases, J lost 11 bases, and 14 bases lay in between. The CDR3 sequence is 12 residues long. Written as DNA, the CDR3 is TGTGCCAGCAGCGCCGATGACAATCGGGCTTTCTTT. Encoded protein: CASSADDNRAFF.

The V and J genes are TRBV5-1 and TRBJ2-7; D ambiguous. Germline V gives CDR1 SGHRS, CDR2 YFSETQ. V lost 4 bases to trimming and J lost 5 bases, with 7 bases between them. The CDR3 is 11 residues long. As DNA, the CDR3 is TGCGCCAGCAGCATCTCAGACGAGCAGTACTTC. Its protein product is CASSISDEQYF.

The chain carries TRBV28 and TRBJ1-3; D is ambiguous. This CDR3 contains 14 residues. With 3 bases removed from V and 4 bases from J, the gap between germline ends came to 10 bases. The germline V gene encodes CDR1 MDHEN and CDR2 SYDVKM. CDR3 sequence: CASSFILSGNTIYF. As DNA, the CDR3 is TGTGCCAGCAGTTTTATATTATCCGGAAACACCATATATTTT.

The chain combines TRBV13 with TRBJ2-7; D may be TRBD1 (6 bases). Germline V gene data show CDR1 as PRHDT and CDR2 as FYEKMQ (reference sequence). The CDR3 sequence is 15 residues long. The V end was cut by 2 bases, the J end by 2 bases, with 13 bases between. In nucleotides, the CDR3 is TGTGCCAGCAGCTTAACCGTTACAGGGCCCTACGAGCAGTACTTC. Translating gives CASSLTVTGPYEQYF.

V gene TRBV7-9 combines with J gene TRBJ2-1; TRBD2 is a possible D gene (5 bases). The CDR3 is 18 residues long. Germline CDR1 SEHNR, CDR2 FQNEAQ (reference sequence). V was clipped by 2 bases and J by 2 bases, with 19 bases between them. CDR3 nucleotides: TGTGCCAGCAGCTTATCCGGACTCTCTTTCGTCGCCTACAATGAGCAGTTCTTC. This codes for CASSLSGLSFVAYNEQFF.

The chain carries TRBV7-9 and TRBJ2-5; maybe TRBD1 (5 bases). The DNA end is a closer match to TRBJ2-7, so the J assignment may be wrong. CDR3 length equals 15 residues. CDR1 is SEHNR and CDR2 is FQNEAQ in the germline V gene (reference sequence). This CDR3 reads CASSRDRLGSYEQYF. The CDR3 nucleotides are TGTGCCAGCAGCCGAGACAGACTTGGCTCCTACGAGCAGTACTTC.

Worth noting for this clone: The same CDR3 can be traced to other DNA sequences in this sample. The chain has TRBV6-5 and TRBJ1-5; no definite D call. The V and J ends lost 0 bases and 4 bases respectively, with 7 bases between them. This CDR3 comprises 14 residues. Germline values: CDR1 MNHEY, CDR2 SVGAGI. This chain's CDR3 is CASSYSEGNQPQHF. As DNA, the CDR3 is TGTGCCAGCAGTTACTCGGAGGGAAATCAGCCCCAGCATTTT.

The rearrangement links TRBV2 to TRBJ1-5, with D tentatively TRBD1 (6 bases). The CDR3 spans 15 residues. Per the germline V gene, CDR1 is SNHLY and CDR2 is FYNNEI. Trimming left V 5 bases short and J 5 bases short, with 16 bases between. DNA for the CDR3: TGTGCCAGCAGTACGAGGACAGCCACCTATCAGCCCCAGCATTTT. It codes for CASSTRTATYQPQHF. The full variable domain, completed using reference TRBV2 and TRBJ1-5, is EPEVTQTPSHQVTQMGQEVILRCVPISNHLYFYWYRQILGQKVEFLVSFYNNEISEKSEIFDDQFSVERPDGSNFTLKIRSTKLEDSAMYFCASSTRTATYQPQHFGDGTRLSIL.

V usage is TRBV18 and J usage is TRBJ2-5; the D gene is possibly TRBD1 (6 bases). Trimming stripped 5 bases from V and 0 bases from J, with 13 bases between. The CDR3 sequence is 15 residues long. Germline V gives CDR1 KGHSH, CDR2 LQKENI. The CDR3 spells CASSSYEGDQETQYF. The CDR3 nucleotides are TGTGCCAGCTCATCTTATGAGGGGGACCAAGAGACCCAGTACTTC. The whole variable domain, filled in from reference TRBV18 and TRBJ2-5, reads NAGVMQNPRHLVRRRGQEARLRCSPMKGHSHVYWYRQLPEEGLKFMVYLQKENIIDESGMPKERFSAEFPKEGPSILRIQQVVRGDSAAYFCASSSYEGDQETQYFGPGTRLLVL.

This clone has only one observation. The chain is built from TRBV7-2 and TRBJ2-4; 7 bases align to TRBD2. With 3 bases clipped from V and 6 bases from J, the junction kept 5 bases outside the gene matches. Germline V CDR1 and CDR2: SGHTA, FQGNSA. CDR3 size: 14 residues. DNA of the CDR3: TGTGCCAGCAGCTTGGGGAGGGTGGCAAACATTCAGTACTTC. Translation gives CASSLGRVANIQYF.

The chain's CDR3 is CASSLEGGSLAKNIQYF. CDR3 in DNA: TGTGCCAGCAGCTTAGAAGGGGGTTCACTAGCCAAAAACATTCAGTACTTC. The chain couples TRBV11-2 to TRBJ2-4, with a possible D match to TRBD1 (6 bases). Trimming left V 0 bases short and J 0 bases short, with 12 bases between. Germline loops: CDR1 SGHAT, CDR2 FQNNGV. The CDR3 runs to 17 residues.

The chain couples TRBV27 to TRBJ2-7, with TRBD2 matching 13 bases. With 5 bases clipped from V and 6 bases from J, the junction kept 4 bases outside the gene matches. From germline, CDR1 is MNHEY and CDR2 SMNVEV (reference sequence). The CDR3 sequence is 14 residues long. Here the CDR3 reads CASSPGTSGIEQYF. The CDR3 DNA reads as TGTGCCAGCAGTCCGGGGACTAGCGGGATCGAGCAGTACTTC.

The V gene is TRBV2, the J gene TRBJ2-5; TRBD2 matches 8 bases. The CDR3 extends over 15 amino acids. Germline V lookup: CDR1 SNHLY, CDR2 FYNNEI. V dropped 8 bases and J dropped 5; count of bases not matched to a gene: 13. CDR3 residues: CASLPTTSAAETQYF. The CDR3, as DNA: TGTGCCAGCTTGCCCACGACTAGCGCAGCCGAGACCCAGTACTTC.

The V and J genes are TRBV4-2 and TRBJ1-3; weak D call: TRBD1 (5 bases). Germline lookup yields CDR1 LGHNA and CDR2 YNFKEQ. The CDR3 is 14 amino acids. V was trimmed by 9 bases and J by 0 bases, leaving 12 bases between them. The CDR3, as DNA: TGTGCCAGTCGGGGGGGGAGCTCTGGAAACACCATATATTTT. It yields the protein CASRGGSSGNTIYF.

V gene TRBV9 combines with J gene TRBJ1-2; D perhaps matches TRBD1 (5 bases). CDR1 and CDR2 (germline): SGDLS, YYNGEE. V lost 2 bases to trimming and J lost 8 bases, with 13 bases between them. This CDR3 has 13 residues. In DNA form, the CDR3 reads TGTGCCAGCAGCGTTAGGCAGGGCGAGGGCTACACCTTC. Protein sequence: CASSVRQGEGYTF.

This rearrangement joins TRBV7-9 to TRBJ2-7, with D perhaps assigned TRBD1 or TRBD2 (6 bases each). This CDR3 spans 16 amino acids. Deletions cut 0 bases from V and 7 bases from J, with 19 bases between. Germline V gene sequence: CDR1 SEHNR, CDR2 FQNEAQ (reference sequence). CDR3 bases: TGTGCCAGCAGCTTAGCAGGGGGACTGCCTCCCTGGGAGCAGTACTTC. Translation gives CASSLAGGLPPWEQYF.

The chain carries TRBV7-9 and TRBJ2-1; TRBD2 agrees at 7 bases. CDR3 length: 16 amino acids. V trimming: 4 bases; J trimming: 6 bases; junction bases outside the gene matches: 12. In germline, CDR1 is SEHNR, CDR2 FQNEAQ (reference sequence). The CDR3 here is CASSSSGTRIGNEQFF. The CDR3 coding sequence is TGTGCCAGCAGCTCAAGCGGGACTCGGATAGGCAATGAGCAGTTCTTC.

Note on this clone: The sample contains more than one DNA sequence encoding this CDR3. This chain connects TRBV27 to TRBJ2-7, with no clear D. The germline V gene has CDR1 MNHEY and CDR2 SMNVEV (reference sequence). This CDR3 is 13 amino acids long. The V end was cut by 3 bases, the J end by 4 bases, with 10 bases between. The CDR3, as DNA: TGTGCCAGCAGTTTTTCCAGTTCATACGAGCAGTACTTC. Translation: CASSFSSSYEQYF.